This T cell receptor beta chain stems from a study of blood T cells in healthy people across ages. Notes on the study in general: Higher diversity, along with more naive CD4+ cells, distinguished long-lived donors from aged donors.

The germline CDR1 and CDR2 sequences are LGHNA and YSLEER. The V gene lost 1 base and the J gene lost 0 bases, with 10 bases spanning the gap. This CDR3 has 15 amino acids. A J-beta primer mix and a sample-barcoded 5' primer were used in a second PCR of about 6 to 12 cycles. Individual samples furnished no less than 2.5 million CDR3-containing paired-end reads apiece. MiXCR, run by TCRdb on the 5' RACE reads, gives a single entry per CDR3 protein. The sample contains about a million distinct CDR3 sequences, about 53% of which appear only once. PBMCs, at least 6 million per sample, were isolated. This clonotype was seen more than once but under ten times. The antigen remains undetermined.

Sequenced input: blood. This sequence joins TRBV4-3 and TRBJ2-7, with D possibly being TRBD2 (6 bases). The sequence was collected from a woman in her sixties or seventies in good health. The CDR3 spells CASSQATGGSYEQYF. The CDR3 region has the DNA TGCGCCAGCAGCCAAGCTACCGGGGGCTCCTACGAGCAGTACTTC.